This TCR beta chain emerged from a study of T cell repertoires in cytomegalovirus infection. Overall study: Public TCR beta signature analysis indicated the presence of both CMV infection and matching HLA type. Study outcomes and limitations: The study found HLA-C-restricted CMV-specific TCR beta clonotypes dominating the ex vivo response. Adding up the frequency of public TCR beta families identified people who carried CMV plus the relevant HLA.

There are 14 residues in the CDR3. The germline gives CDR1 LNHDA, CDR2 SQIVND (reference sequence). V lost 9 bases and J 6 bases, leaving 18 bases between the germline ends. TCRdb recomputed calls from the reads with MiXCR, one row per CDR3 protein. This sample has roughly 630,000 distinct CDR3 sequences, with approximately 24% found just once. Concerning this clonotype: Its matching antigen is unknown.

The chain links TRBV19 to TRBJ1-5; tentative D call: TRBD1 (6 bases). This sequence originates from a human donor in good health (CMV status not recorded). Some clones in this sample may be carry-over from other donors' samples. Sequencing input: CD8+ T cells from PBMCs. The DNA for the CDR3 is TGTGCCAGCGCTAAAAGGGGGGGAGGTCAGCCCCAGCATTTT. Translating gives CASAKRGGGQPQHF.